This T cell receptor (beta chain) was sequenced in a study of cytomegalovirus exposure and HLA in healthy donors. Overall study: Ancestry clustering placed about four fifths of 300 to 400 genotyped donors in the Caucasian-associated cluster.

Comments on this clone: The antigen remains undetermined.

Overall study findings and caveats: A later analysis linked a missense variant in DCLRE1C to the trimming of TCR beta V and J genes.

The trim removed 4 bases at V and 0 bases at J, leaving 11 bases unmatched. This CDR3 has 17 amino acids. Per germline, CDR1 ENHRY and CDR2 SYGVKD. Primers: 60 Vbeta forward and 13 Jbeta reverse. Assay: immunoSEQ multiplex PCR; the TCRdb copy retains only in-frame clones and omits some. The sample consists of 200,000 to 250,000 clones, approximately 82% of them appearing once. This clonotype was obtained from a young man in good health and CMV-seronegative. The V and J genes are TRBV10-3 and TRBJ1-2; 7 positions match TRBD1. What was sequenced was PBMCs. The CDR3 spells CAISGWDSTSANYGYTF. As DNA, the CDR3 is TGTGCCATCAGTGGGTGGGACAGCACTTCAGCTAACTATGGCTACACCTTC.